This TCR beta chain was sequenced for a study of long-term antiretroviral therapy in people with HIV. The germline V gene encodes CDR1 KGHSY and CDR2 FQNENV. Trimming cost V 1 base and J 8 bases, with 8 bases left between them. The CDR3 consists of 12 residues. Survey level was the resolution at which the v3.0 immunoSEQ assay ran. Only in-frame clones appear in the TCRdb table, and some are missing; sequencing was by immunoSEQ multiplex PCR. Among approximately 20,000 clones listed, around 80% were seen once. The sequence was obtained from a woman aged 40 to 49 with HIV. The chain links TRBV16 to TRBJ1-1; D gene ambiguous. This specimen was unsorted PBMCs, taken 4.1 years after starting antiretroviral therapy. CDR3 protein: CASSQYTFEAFF. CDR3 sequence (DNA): TGTGCCAGCAGCCAATATACATTCGAAGCTTTCTTT.